This T cell receptor beta chain was retrieved from a study of blood T cell repertoires in COVID-19. The wider study: Acute and convalescent COVID-19 samples came from the United States, Italy and Spain.

Assay used: immunoSEQ multiplex PCR; TCRdb lists only in-frame clones, some missing. The sample shows 25,000 to 30,000 clones, about 91% of them seen only once. Germline lookup yields CDR1 LGHDT and CDR2 YNNKEL (reference sequence). The CDR3 extends over 13 amino acids. V gave up 1 base and J gave up 10 bases, with 11 bases separating them. This clone was detected only once. The genes are TRBV3-1 (or the pseudogene TRBV3-2) and TRBJ2-1; tentatively, D is TRBD2 (6 bases). This TCR came from a human donor with acute or convalescent COVID-19. The donor label of this sample is uncertain. The source material was peripheral blood. The DNA for the CDR3 is TGTGCCAGCAGCCAAGGGCTAGCGAGAGAGCAGTTCTTC. Amino acids: CASSQGLAREQFF.